This TCR beta chain was captured in a study of blood T cell repertoires in COVID-19. Background on the study: Material from acute and convalescent COVID-19 was sourced from the United States, Italy and Spain. PBMCs, B-cell-depleted T cells, or T cells provided the cDNA or gDNA that made up the material.

The CDR3 extends over 13 amino acids. Germline-derived CDR1 and CDR2 are SGHRS and YFSETQ. V lost 6 bases and J lost 7; bases outside the gene matches: 6. In the original analysis: How many nucleated cells were present was estimated from reference gene primer amplification. Assay: immunoSEQ multiplex PCR; the TCRdb copy retains only in-frame clones and omits some. That table is the source of V, J and clone size, and D and trimming were worked out from the DNA. The top ten hold under 3% of the sample, which has 65,000 to 90,000 clones, over 70% seen once. The sequence derives from a man older than 75 with active or convalescent COVID-19. V usage is TRBV5-1 and J usage is TRBJ1-4; 7 nucleotides line up with TRBD1. The sample consisted of peripheral blood. The CDR3 nucleotides read TGCGCCAGCACCCAGGACAGGCGTGAAAAACTGTTTTTT. Translated: CASTQDRREKLFF.